The 2 T cell receptor beta chains below come from one sample, sequenced in a study of graft-versus-host responses after intestinal transplantation. These receptors have no identified antigens. Measured with immunoSEQ multiplex PCR; TCRdb has only the in-frame clones, and not every one. This sample has more than 65,000 clones, with roughly 94% found just once. The source material was unstimulated CD8+ T cells sorted from spleen or lymph node cells, sampled before intestinal transplant. The receptor source for this set is a human donor who received an intestinal transplant.

This chain connects TRBV27 to TRBJ2-7; D unresolved. The CDR3 consists of 15 residues. Trimming cost V 0 bases and J 2 bases, with 11 bases left between them. CDR1 and CDR2 from the germline V gene are MNHEY and SMNVEV (reference sequence). CDR3 DNA: TGTGCCAGCAGTTTATCACGGAGTGCCACCTACGAGCAGTACTTC. As protein: CASSLSRSATYEQYF.

This chain joins TRBV2 and TRBJ1-2; D unresolved. CDR1 and CDR2 (germline): SNHLY, FYNNEI. The CDR3 consists of 12 residues. In DNA, the CDR3 is TGTGTCATTATGACAAGAGATTATGGCTACACCTTC. The encoded protein is CVIMTRDYGYTF. The complete variable domain, with remaining parts taken from reference TRBV2 and TRBJ1-2, reads EPEVTQTPSHQVTQMGQEVILRCVPISNHLYFYWYRQILGQKVEFLVSFYNNEISEKSEIFDDQFSVERPDGSNFTLKIRSTKLEDSAMYFCVIMTRDYGYTFGSGTRLTVV.